This T cell receptor beta chain was sequenced during a study of blood T cell repertoires in COVID-19. Across the whole study: Acute-phase and convalescent COVID-19 samples originated in the United States, Italy and Spain.

Study processing details: The authors estimated nucleated cell counts from reference gene primer amplification. TCRdb's table, derived via immunoSEQ multiplex PCR, lists solely in-frame clones and lacks some. V and J calls plus clone size are reproduced from that table; the DNA served to infer D and trimming. The sample has tens of thousands of clones, 70% to 85% seen once. This clonotype was sampled from a man in his fifties or sixties with active or convalescent COVID-19. Source material: peripheral blood.

The CDR3 DNA follows: TGTGCTAGTGGTTTGACAAGAGGACTCGTCAATGAGCAGTTCTTC. It is translated as CASGLTRGLVNEQFF. The chain joins TRBV12-5 to TRBJ2-1, with D possibly TRBD2 on 5 matching bases. The V end lost 2 bases, the J end lost 6 bases, and 14 bases lay between the germline ends. This CDR3 is 15 amino acids long. Germline V lookup: CDR1 LGHNT, CDR2 FRNRAP. Full variable domain (outside the CDR3, taken from reference TRBV12-5 and TRBJ2-1): DARVTQTPRHKVTEMGQEVTMRCQPILGHNTVFWYRQTMMQGLELLAYFRNRAPLDDSGMPKDRFSAEMPDATLATLKIQPSEPRDSAVYFCASGLTRGLVNEQFFGPGTRLTVL.